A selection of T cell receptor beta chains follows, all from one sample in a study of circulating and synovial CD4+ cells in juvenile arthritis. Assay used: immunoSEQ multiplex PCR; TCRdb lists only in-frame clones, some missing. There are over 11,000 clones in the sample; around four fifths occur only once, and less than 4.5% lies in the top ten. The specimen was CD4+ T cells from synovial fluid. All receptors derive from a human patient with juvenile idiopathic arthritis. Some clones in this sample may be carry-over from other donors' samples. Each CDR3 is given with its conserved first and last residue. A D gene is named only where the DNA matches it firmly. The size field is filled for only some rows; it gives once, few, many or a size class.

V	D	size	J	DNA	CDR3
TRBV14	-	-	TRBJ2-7	TGTGCCAGCAGCCAAGATCCGGCAGGGGTCTACGAGCAGTACTTC	CASSQDPAGVYEQYF
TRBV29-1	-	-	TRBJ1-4	TGCAGCGTTGAAGAGACGGGAGAAAAACTGTTTTTT	CSVEETGEKLFF
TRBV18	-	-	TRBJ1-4	TGTGCCAGCTCACCGGAGGCACCTCCAACTAATGAAAAACTGTTTTTT	CASSPEAPPTNEKLFF
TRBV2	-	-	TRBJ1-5	TGTGCCAGCAGTGGAGAAGGTGGCGGTAATCAGCCCCAGCATTTT	CASSGEGGGNQPQHF
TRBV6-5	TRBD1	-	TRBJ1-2	TGTGCCAGCAGTTCGACAGGGGGTGGCTATGGCTACACCTTC	CASSSTGGGYGYTF
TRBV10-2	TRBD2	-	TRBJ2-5	TGCGCCAGCAGTGTCGGGGGGAGTTGGGAGACCCAGTACTTC	CASSVGGSWETQYF
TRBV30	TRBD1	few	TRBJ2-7	TGTGCCTGGAGTGTTGGACAGGGGTACGAGCAGTACTTC	CAWSVGQGYEQYF
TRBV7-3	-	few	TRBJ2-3	TGTGCCAGCAGCTTATACACAGATACGCAGTATTTT	CASSLYTDTQYF
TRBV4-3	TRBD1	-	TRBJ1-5	TGCGCCAGCAGCCCAGGGGGGCCCAATCAGCCCCAGCATTTT	CASSPGGPNQPQHF
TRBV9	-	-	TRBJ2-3	TGTGCCAGCAGCGTAGGAGCGTGGGGCAGCACAGATACGCAGTATTTT	CASSVGAWGSTDTQYF
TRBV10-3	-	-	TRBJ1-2	TGTGCCATCAGCGAAGGGGTTCTAAACTATGGCTACACCTTC	CAISEGVLNYGYTF
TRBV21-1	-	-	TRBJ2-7	TGTGCCAGCAGCGCCCCGAGAGCCGCCTACGAGCAGTACTTC	CASSAPRAAYEQYF
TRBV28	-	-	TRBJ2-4	TGTGCCTCTAAAGGTACAGGGAACATTCAGTACTTC	CASKGTGNIQYF
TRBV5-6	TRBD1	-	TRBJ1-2	TGTGCCAGCAGCTTGGGCCCGACAGGGTACTATGGCTACACCTTC	CASSLGPTGYYGYTF
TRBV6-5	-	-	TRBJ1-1	TGTGCCAGCAGTTACGCCGGTAATAGCCCAGCTTTCTTT	CASSYAGNSPAFF
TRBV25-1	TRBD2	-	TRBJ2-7	TGTGCCAGCAGTGACCTAGCGGGAGGGGGCTACGAGCAGTACTTC	CASSDLAGGGYEQYF
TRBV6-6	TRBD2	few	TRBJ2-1	TGTGCCAGCAGTTCGGCCGGGGGGAATGAGCAGTTCTTC	CASSSAGGNEQFF
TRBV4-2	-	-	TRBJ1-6	TGTGCCAGCAGCCAAGAGCAACAGGGTCGTTCACCCCTCCACTTT	CASSQEQQGRSPLHF
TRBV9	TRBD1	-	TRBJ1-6	TGTGCCAGCAGCTTGCGACAGGGTAATTCACCCCTCCACTTT	CASSLRQGNSPLHF
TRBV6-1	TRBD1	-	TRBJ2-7	TGTGCCAGCAGACCAACCGGGACAGGGCTTTCCGAGCAGTACTTC	CASRPTGTGLSEQYF
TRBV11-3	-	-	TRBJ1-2	TGTGCCAGCAGCTTAGATCCCAGGGCAGGCTACACCTTC	CASSLDPRAGYTF
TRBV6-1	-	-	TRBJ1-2	TGTGCCAGCAGTGGGTCCGGAAGGACATTATCGGGCTACACCTTC	CASSGSGRTLSGYTF
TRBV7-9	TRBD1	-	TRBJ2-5	TGTGCCAGCAGCTCCCGGACAGGGGGACAAGAGACCCAGTACTTC	CASSSRTGGQETQYF
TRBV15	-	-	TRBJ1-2	TGTGCCACCAGCAGAGATCCGGGAGTCGGCTATGGCTACACCTTC	CATSRDPGVGYGYTF
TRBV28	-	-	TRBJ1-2	TGTGCCAGCAGTTTATGGGTGGGGCAGGGGATTTTTGGCTACACCTTC	CASSLWVGQGIFGYTF
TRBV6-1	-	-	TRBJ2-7	TGTGCCAGCAGTGTTCAGGGCAACGAGCAGTACTTC	CASSVQGNEQYF
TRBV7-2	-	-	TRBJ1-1	TGTGCCAGCAGCATTCACAGGAGTAGTAGATACATGAACACTGAAGCTTTCTTT	CASSIHRSSRYMNTEAFF
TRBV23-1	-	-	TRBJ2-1	TGCGCCAGCATTGTCCTACAGGGACCTTACAATGAGCAGTTCTTC	CASIVLQGPYNEQFF
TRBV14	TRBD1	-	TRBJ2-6	TGTGCCAGCAGCCCGGACAGGAACCCCCTCTCTGGGGCCAACGTCCTGACTTTC	CASSPDRNPLSGANVLTF
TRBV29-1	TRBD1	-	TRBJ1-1	TGCAGTGCATCTCAAGGGACAGGGGCTTCGACTGAAGCTTTCTTT	CSASQGTGASTEAFF
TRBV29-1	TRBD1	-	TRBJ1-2	TGCAGCGTTGGGACAGGGAATGGCTACACCTTC	CSVGTGNGYTF
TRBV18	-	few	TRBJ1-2	TGTGCCAGCTCCCCGTGGGGGGTGACCAACTATGGCTACACCTTC	CASSPWGVTNYGYTF
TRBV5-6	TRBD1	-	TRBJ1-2	TGTGCCAGCAGCTTCGGACAGGAGGACTATGGCTACACCTTC	CASSFGQEDYGYTF
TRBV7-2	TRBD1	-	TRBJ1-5	TGTGCCAGCAGCCCAATGGACAGGGATGGCAATCAGCCCCAGCATTTT	CASSPMDRDGNQPQHF
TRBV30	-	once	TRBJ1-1	TGTGCCTGGAGTAGGGGGAGAGGCACTGAAGCTTTCTTT	CAWSRGRGTEAFF
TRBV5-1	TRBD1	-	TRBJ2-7	TGCGCCAGCAGCTGGACAGGTAGCCGGGTTGACGAGCAGTACTTC	CASSWTGSRVDEQYF
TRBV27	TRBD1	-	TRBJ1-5	TGTGCCAGCAGTTTAAACAGGGGGGACAGGGAGCCCCAGCATTTT	CASSLNRGDREPQHF
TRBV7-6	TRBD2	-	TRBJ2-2	TGTGCCAGCAGCTCGGGACTAGCGGCTGGGGAGCTGTTTTTT	CASSSGLAAGELFF
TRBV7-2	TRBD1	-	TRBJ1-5	TGTGCCAGCCAGACAGGGTGGGATCAGCCCCAGCATTTT	CASQTGWDQPQHF
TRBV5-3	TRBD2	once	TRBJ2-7	TGTGCCAGAAGCCGAACCCTACTAGCGGGGGGCGGCGAGCAGTACTTC	CARSRTLLAGGGEQYF
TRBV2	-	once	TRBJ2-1	TGTGCCAGCAGAATAGCGAGTTTCACCTACAATGAGCAGTTCTTC	CASRIASFTYNEQFF
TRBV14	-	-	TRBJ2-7	TGTGCCAGCAGCCAAGCCCGCGAGCAGTACTTC	CASSQAREQYF
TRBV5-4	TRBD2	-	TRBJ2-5	TGTGCCAGCGCCTCTCTCGGGGGGGCCCAAGAGACCCAGTACTTC	CASASLGGAQETQYF
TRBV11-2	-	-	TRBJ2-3	TGTGCCAGCAGCTTAGACAGAAGCACAGATACGCAGTATTTT	CASSLDRSTDTQYF
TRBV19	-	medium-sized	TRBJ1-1	TGTGCCAGTAGTATGCAGGGGTTGGGCACTGAAGCTTTCTTT	CASSMQGLGTEAFF
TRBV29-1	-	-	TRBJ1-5	TGCAGCGTTGCCGGGATCAATCAGCCCCAGCATTTT	CSVAGINQPQHF